Sequencing of this TCR beta chain was carried out in a study of blood T cell repertoires in COVID-19. Study as a whole: The United States, Italy and Spain were the sources of the acute and convalescent COVID-19 samples. PBMCs, B-cell-depleted T cells, or T cells provided the cDNA or gDNA that made up the material.

As processed by the authors: Nucleated cell counts were estimated from reference gene primer amplification. Only in-frame clones appear in the TCRdb table, and some are missing; sequencing was by immunoSEQ multiplex PCR. From that table come the V and J calls and clone size; the DNA was used to work out D and trimming. The sample lists around 150,000 clones, around 85% occurring once. Trimming took 1 base from V and 11 from J, leaving 11 bases between them. CDR1 is LGHDT and CDR2 is YNNKEL in the germline V gene (reference sequence). The CDR3 is 12 residues long. Sequenced: peripheral blood. V gene TRBV3-1 (or the pseudogene TRBV3-2) combines with J gene TRBJ1-1; D is possibly TRBD1 (5 bases). The TCR comes from a man aged 60 to 69 with active or convalescent COVID-19. The DNA of the CDR3 is TGTGCCAGCAGCCAAGGATCAGCAGGGGCTTTCTTT. This translates into CASSQGSAGAFF.